A selection of T cell receptor beta chains follows, all from one sample in a study of blood T cell repertoires in COVID-19. Sequencing used immunoSEQ multiplex PCR; TCRdb keeps in-frame clones, though not all of them. Here the sample spans approximately 250,000 clones, 88% being singletons. Sequencing was performed on PBMCs or T cells enriched from blood (not recorded which). The receptors were gathered from a woman in her 30s who had recovered from COVID-19. Both conserved end residues are part of each CDR3. The D gene is left open where the match is weak. Clone size is shown for a subset of rows, as once, few, many or a class of expanded clone.

cdr3_nt,cdr3_aa,d_call,v_call,cdr3_length,clone_size,j_call
TGTGCCAGCAGTTACGGGGTAGCGGGGTATCGATACGAGCAGTACTTC,CASSYGVAGYRYEQYF,TRBD2,TRBV6-5,16,NA,TRBJ2-7
TGCGCCAGCAGAATGACCCTAGGACAGGTCGAGGAAGCTTTCTTT,CASRMTLGQVEEAFF,TRBD1,TRBV5-1,15,NA,TRBJ1-1
TGTGCCAGCAGCCAAGGACGGCACAGTAATGAAAAACTGTTTTTT,CASSQGRHSNEKLFF,NA,TRBV3-1/TRBV3-2,15,NA,TRBJ1-4
TGTGCCAGCTCACCAGGAGTGATAACAGCGGTCTACTATGGCTACACCTTC,CASSPGVITAVYYGYTF,NA,TRBV18,17,NA,TRBJ1-2
TGTGCCAGCAGCCTCCTCGGGTTCAAGAGCTCCTATAATTCACCCCTCCACTTT,CASSLLGFKSSYNSPLHF,NA,TRBV7-2,18,NA,TRBJ1-6
TGTGCCAGCAGCCTCGGGACTAGCGGGAGGGCGGGTGAGACCCAGTACTTC,CASSLGTSGRAGETQYF,TRBD2,TRBV3-1/TRBV3-2,17,NA,TRBJ2-5
TGTGCCAGCCCCCTGTGGACAGAAAACTCCTACGAGCAGTACTTC,CASPLWTENSYEQYF,NA,TRBV18,15,NA,TRBJ2-7
TGTGCCATCAGTGAGTCGCCCGAGGGGGCCTACGGATACGGGGATGAAAAACTGTTTTTT,CAISESPEGAYGYGDEKLFF,TRBD1,TRBV10-3,20,once,TRBJ1-4
TGTGCCAGCAGTGCTCAAGGGACTAGCGGGAGTAAGCAGTTCTTC,CASSAQGTSGSKQFF,TRBD2,TRBV28,15,NA,TRBJ2-1
TGTGCCAGCAGCGTGACGACAGGCTACAATTCACCCCTCCACTTT,CASSVTTGYNSPLHF,NA,TRBV9,15,NA,TRBJ1-6
TGTGCCAGCAGCGAGACAGGTGGCTATGGCTACACCTTC,CASSETGGYGYTF,NA,TRBV28,13,NA,TRBJ1-2
TGTGCCAGCAGTCAACTTCGGACAGGGCAAGAGACCCAGTACTTC,CASSQLRTGQETQYF,TRBD1,TRBV6-5,15,NA,TRBJ2-5
TGTGCCAGCAGCGTAGAGGCCCGGGGTTTGGGTACCATATATTTT,CASSVEARGLGTIYF,NA,TRBV9,15,NA,TRBJ1-3
TGCGCCAGCAGCTCCTTCGACAGCTACGAGCAGTACTTC,CASSSFDSYEQYF,NA,TRBV5-1,13,NA,TRBJ2-7
TGCAGCGTGGCACCTGGTGAGGCCGGCGGCGAGCAGTACTTC,CSVAPGEAGGEQYF,NA,TRBV29-1,14,NA,TRBJ2-7
TGTGCCAGCAGTTTAAGACTAGCGTCCAATGAGCAGTTCTTC,CASSLRLASNEQFF,TRBD2,TRBV27,14,NA,TRBJ2-1
TGCAGCGTTGAGACTAGCGGGAGGTACGAGCAGTACTTC,CSVETSGRYEQYF,TRBD2,TRBV29-1,13,NA,TRBJ2-7
TGTGCCAGCAGCGTAATGGAGGTTTCCTCCTACGAGCAGTACTTC,CASSVMEVSSYEQYF,NA,TRBV9,15,NA,TRBJ2-7
TGTGCCAGCAGTACACCGTGGACAACCCGAGAGGAAAAACTGTTTTTT,CASSTPWTTREEKLFF,NA,TRBV28,16,NA,TRBJ1-4
TGTGCCAGCAGCTCCTACAGGGGGCGGGTTGAAAAACTGTTTTTT,CASSSYRGRVEKLFF,TRBD1,TRBV3-1/TRBV3-2,15,NA,TRBJ1-4
TGTGCCAGTAGTATAGGTAGGGGCAGAACAGATACGCAGTATTTT,CASSIGRGRTDTQYF,NA,TRBV19,15,NA,TRBJ2-3
TGTGCCAGCAGTTCAACAGGGGGCTGGCCCCAGCATTTT,CASSSTGGWPQHF,TRBD1,TRBV27,13,NA,TRBJ1-5
TGTGCCAGCAGCTTAGAAGGTCTAGCGGACAATGAGCAGTTCTTC,CASSLEGLADNEQFF,TRBD2,TRBV13,15,NA,TRBJ2-1
TGTGCCAGCAGTTTCAGACCCTCGGACAGGGGTAAGGCTGAAGCTTTCTTT,CASSFRPSDRGKAEAFF,TRBD1,TRBV27,17,NA,TRBJ1-1
TGTGCCAGCAGTTTACACAGGGCGGATATTGAAAAACTGTTTTTT,CASSLHRADIEKLFF,NA,TRBV27,15,NA,TRBJ1-4
TGTGCCAGCAGCTTAGGATTTACATCACTAGCGGGGGAGAAGGAGCAGTTCTTC,CASSLGFTSLAGEKEQFF,TRBD2,TRBV11-2,18,once,TRBJ2-1
TGTGCCAGCGGCCAACAGGGCTACGAGCAGTACTTC,CASGQQGYEQYF,NA,TRBV2,12,few,TRBJ2-7
TGTGCCAGCAGACAAGGGGTTAGTGAGCAGTTCTTC,CASRQGVSEQFF,NA,TRBV11-1,12,NA,TRBJ2-1
TGTGCCAGCGTATCCAAGGGGGCCCCCTACTACGAGCAGTACTTC,CASVSKGAPYYEQYF,TRBD1,TRBV11-2,15,NA,TRBJ2-7
TGTGCCACCAGTCCCGGGAAACAGACCCAGTACTTC,CATSPGKQTQYF,NA,TRBV15,12,NA,TRBJ2-5
TGCAGCTCCAGCGAGGGATACAATGAGCAGTTCTTC,CSSSEGYNEQFF,NA,TRBV29-1,12,NA,TRBJ2-1
TGTGCCAGCAGCCAAAACAGGGATGGCTACACCTTC,CASSQNRDGYTF,NA,TRBV5-6,12,NA,TRBJ1-2
TGTGCCAGCAGCCAACAACCCGGTGGGCTCTACGAGCAGTACTTC,CASSQQPGGLYEQYF,NA,TRBV3-1/TRBV3-2,15,NA,TRBJ2-7
TGTGCCAGCAGCTTAGAGGGGTTCTACAATCAGCCCCAGCATTTT,CASSLEGFYNQPQHF,NA,TRBV7-2,15,NA,TRBJ1-5
TGTGCCAGCAGTGGTTGGGACAGCTCTGGAAACACCATATATTTT,CASSGWDSSGNTIYF,TRBD1,TRBV2,15,NA,TRBJ1-3
TGTGCCAGCACACCGAGCGGGGCTGCCAACTATGGCTACACCTTC,CASTPSGAANYGYTF,NA,TRBV25-1,15,once,TRBJ1-2
TGTGCCAGCAGCCCATGGGTGACAGGGAGCTATGGCTACACCTTC,CASSPWVTGSYGYTF,TRBD1,TRBV28,15,NA,TRBJ1-2
TGTGCCAGCAGTGATACACAACTACTAGCGGGAGTCCCAGAGACCCAGTACTTC,CASSDTQLLAGVPETQYF,TRBD2,TRBV6-1,18,NA,TRBJ2-5